The T cell receptor beta chain under discussion was sequenced for a study of blood T cell repertoires in COVID-19. Across the study: The United States, Italy and Spain provided the acute and convalescent COVID-19 samples. Nucleic acid was either cDNA or gDNA, and it came from T cells, B-cell-depleted T cells, or PBMCs.

The table lists this clone with a count of one. CDR3 length equals 15 residues. The V end was cut by 0 bases, the J end by 0 bases, with 7 bases between. Per the germline V gene, CDR1 is SGHRS and CDR2 is YFSETQ. Original data processing: Amplifying reference gene primers gave estimates of nucleated cell counts. The table came from immunoSEQ multiplex PCR; TCRdb's copy has only in-frame clones and leaves some out. The DNA was the basis for D and trimming; V, J and clone size are from that table. The sample contains about 270,000 clones, more than 75% of which appear only once. The clonotype was recovered from a man aged 35-49 years who had recovered from COVID-19. Specimen: peripheral blood. V is TRBV5-1 and J is TRBJ2-1; D ambiguous. The CDR3 spells CASSLGGNSYNEQFF. DNA for the CDR3: TGCGCCAGCAGCTTGGGCGGAAACTCCTACAATGAGCAGTTCTTC.